This entry describes one T cell receptor beta chain. Its target is unknown. Next came a second PCR, run for about 7 to 12 cycles, which used a sample-barcoded 5' primer along with a J-beta primer mix. The template-switch adaptor, which had 12 random nucleotides, put a tag on each cDNA molecule. TCRdb re-derived calls from the 5' RACE reads in MiXCR, one entry per CDR3 protein. This sample has about 580,000 distinct CDR3 sequences, with less than 60% found just once. Germline-derived CDR1 and CDR2 are SQVTM and ANQGSEA. Losses at the gene ends were 6 bases for V and 1 base for J; bases not matched to a gene: 5. The CDR3 is 13 residues long. The sample is drawn from a study of blood T cells in healthy people across ages. Study findings and constraints: TCR beta diversity, measured per million T cells, fell in a roughly linear way with age. The long-lived group displayed more naive CD4+ cells, plus higher diversity, than the aged donors did. Naive and antigen-experienced cells could not be conclusively compared, given unsorted PBMCs.

The clonotype originates from an elderly man in good health. Input material: blood. The rearrangement links TRBV29-1 to TRBJ1-1; TRBD1 aligns across 7 bases. CDR3 protein: CSVGTAGNTEAFF. CDR3 bases: TGCAGCGTAGGGACAGCTGGGAACACTGAAGCTTTCTTT.